These 21 T cell receptor beta chains originate from one sample sequenced in a study of spatial heterogeneity in lung cancer. Via MiXCR, TCRdb re-called the 5' RACE reads, giving one row per CDR3 protein. The profile shows 7,200 or so distinct CDR3 sequences, approximately 12% of them singletons. Study results and limitations: Counts of expanded alpha and beta TCRs within tumors tracked the tumor nonsynonymous mutation count.

These receptors lack a known antigen. As to time point: sample taken at primary tumor resection. Sequencing used lung tumor tissue, obtained at surgery. All receptors come from a male donor with early-stage non-small cell lung cancer.

On this clonotype: This beta chain appears as a stray read in a library generated for alpha chains; its size is not informative. V usage is TRBV5-4 and J usage is TRBJ2-3, with D possibly TRBD1 on 6 matching bases. The V end was cut by 0 bases, the J end by 6 bases, with 11 bases between. The CDR3 loop spans 14 amino acids. Germline CDR1 is SGHNT and CDR2 is YYREEE (reference sequence). The CDR3 loop is CASSLGQELDTQYF. DNA of the CDR3: TGTGCCAGCAGCTTGGGACAGGAGTTGGATACGCAGTATTTT.

There are many counts of this clonotype. This beta chain lies outside the target of a library built for alpha chains; its clone size means little. The chain has TRBV3-1 and TRBJ1-1; no reliable D call. CDR1 LGHDT and CDR2 YNNKEL come from the germline V gene (reference sequence). The CDR3 covers 15 residues. Trimming stripped 1 base from V and 0 bases from J, with 9 bases between. For the CDR3, the DNA is TGTGCCAGCAGCCAAGGTCCGGCCCTGAACACTGAAGCTTTCTTT. Protein product: CASSQGPALNTEAFF.

This clonotype was seen ten or more times. The library was built for alpha chains, so this beta chain is an off-target read and its size means little. The genes are TRBV20-1 and TRBJ2-3; tentative D call: TRBD1 (5 bases). This CDR3 spans 12 amino acids. Germline V CDR1 and CDR2: DFQATT, SNEGSKA (reference sequence). Deletions cut 6 bases from V and 4 bases from J, with 11 bases between. CDR3 sequence: CSADSGSDTQYF. Written as DNA, the CDR3 is TGCAGTGCCGACAGTGGGTCAGATACGCAGTATTTT.

This clonotype was detected only a few times. The library was prepared for alpha chains; this beta chain is a stray read, so its frequency means little. The chain combines TRBV27 with TRBJ2-7; 11 nucleotides match TRBD2. Losses at the gene ends were 10 bases for V and 1 base for J; bases not matched to a gene: 3. There are 13 residues in the CDR3. Germline V lookup: CDR1 MNHEY, CDR2 SMNVEV (reference sequence). The CDR3 nucleotides are TGTGCCACCACTAGCGGGGGATCCTACGAGCAGTACTTC. It specifies CATTSGGSYEQYF.

This clonotype was observed many times. Within a library made for alpha chains, this beta chain is off target, and its count is uninformative. The J gene is TRBJ2-6, the V gene TRBV2; tentatively, D is TRBD1 or TRBD2 (5 bases each). Germline V gives CDR1 SNHLY, CDR2 FYNNEI. V was clipped by 4 bases and J by 4 bases, with 11 bases between them. The CDR3 length is 15 residues. CDR3 region: CASSGPGTGANVLTF. CDR3 nucleotide sequence: TGTGCCAGCAGTGGCCCAGGGACCGGGGCCAACGTCCTGACTTTC.

This clonotype qualifies as medium-sized. This beta chain is a stray read from a library made for alpha chains; its abundance is not meaningful. This chain joins TRBV6-6 and TRBJ1-3, with 7 bases lining up with TRBD1. Germline values: CDR1 MNHNY, CDR2 SVGAGI (reference sequence). The CDR3 has 16 amino acids. The V and J ends lost 0 bases and 0 bases, in that order; junction bases with no gene match: 2. The CDR3 spells CASSYSTGTSGNTIYF. The CDR3 DNA reads TGTGCCAGCAGTTACTCGACAGGGACCTCTGGAAACACCATATATTTT.

This clonotype occurred a few times. This beta chain came through as a stray read in a library set up for alpha chains, and its size says little. The V gene is TRBV27, the J gene TRBJ2-1; 11 positions match TRBD2. CDR3 size: 15 residues. J was trimmed by 4 bases and V by 5 bases; bases with no gene match: 4. The germline CDR1 and CDR2 sequences are MNHEY and SMNVEV (reference sequence). In nucleotides, the CDR3 is TGTGCCAGCAGTCAAGGGACTAGCGGATACAATGAGCAGTTCTTC. Its translation is CASSQGTSGYNEQFF.

This clonotype was counted at least ten times. The library was prepared for alpha chains; this beta chain is a stray read, so its frequency means little. CDR3 in amino acids: CASIPGGGYEQYF. CDR3 nucleotides: TGTGCCAGCATCCCGGGGGGGGGCTACGAGCAGTACTTC. V gene TRBV28 combines with J gene TRBJ2-7, with 8 nucleotides matching TRBD2. The CDR3 contains 13 residues. The germline gives CDR1 MDHEN, CDR2 SYDVKM. V was clipped by 7 bases and J by 3 bases; unmatched bases: 5.

This clonotype has ten or more counts. As an off-target read in a library built for alpha chains, this beta chain has a frequency of little significance. The chain links TRBV5-4 to TRBJ2-6, with a possible D match to TRBD1 (5 bases). The germline gives CDR1 SGHNT, CDR2 YYREEE (reference sequence). V was shortened by 3 bases and J by 0 bases, with 10 bases between the two germline ends. The CDR3 totals 16 residues. This CDR3 reads CASSSPGISGANVLTF. The CDR3 nucleotides are TGTGCCAGCAGCTCTCCAGGGATCTCTGGGGCCAACGTCCTGACTTTC.

This clonotype appeared many times. Because the library targeted alpha chains, this beta chain is an off-target read whose size means little. The chain is built from TRBV2 and TRBJ2-1; 7 positions match TRBD2. Germline V gene lookup returns CDR1 SNHLY and CDR2 FYNNEI. The length of the CDR3 is 12 residues. The V gene end was trimmed by 9 bases and the J gene end by 8 bases; junction bases not matched to a gene: 7. In DNA, the CDR3 is TGTGCCAGTCTCAGGGCGGGAGATGAGCAGTTCTTC. This translates into CASLRAGDEQFF. Full variable domain (outside the CDR3, taken from reference TRBV2 and TRBJ2-1): EPEVTQTPSHQVTQMGQEVILRCVPISNHLYFYWYRQILGQKVEFLVSFYNNEISEKSEIFDDQFSVERPDGSNFTLKIRSTKLEDSAMYFCASLRAGDEQFFGPGTRLTVL.

This clonotype was counted once. This beta chain came through as a stray read in a library set up for alpha chains, and its size says little. The chain couples TRBV6-6 to TRBJ2-7; 7 bases line up with TRBD2. The CDR3 has 14 residues. J lost 7 bases, V lost 2 bases, and 8 bases had no gene match. In germline, CDR1 is MNHNY, CDR2 SVGAGI (reference sequence). CDR3 sequence (DNA): TGTGCCAGCAGTTACGCGGCGGGGGTGAGGGAGCAGTACTTC. Its translation is CASSYAAGVREQYF.

This clonotype has more than one count but fewer than ten. This beta chain lies outside the target of a library built for alpha chains; its clone size means little. CDR3 nucleotide sequence: TGCGCCAGCAGCCACATGCTCCGGGACATTCAAGCGGGAGAGGCCACCGGGGAGCTGTTTTTT. This codes for CASSHMLRDIQAGEATGELFF. This sequence joins TRBV4-1 and TRBJ2-2; 8 positions match TRBD2. The V and J ends lost 3 bases and 4 bases, in that order; junction bases with no gene match: 22. CDR3 length equals 21 residues. Germline assignment: CDR1 MGHRA and CDR2 YSYEKL.

This clonotype was counted at least ten times. The size of this beta chain means little, since it is a stray read in a library made for alpha chains. V gene TRBV20-1 combines with J gene TRBJ2-5; D perhaps matches TRBD2 (6 bases). Between the trimmed V and J ends, which lost 0 bases and 2 bases, there was a span of 13 bases. Germline V gene data show CDR1 as DFQATT and CDR2 as SNEGSKA (reference sequence). This CDR3 is 15 amino acids long. The DNA of the CDR3 is TGCAGTGCTAGAGATTCGAGGGAGGTGCAAGAGACCCAGTACTTC. As protein: CSARDSREVQETQYF.

In this sample, this clonotype is medium-sized (0.01 to 0.1%). This beta chain lies outside the target of a library built for alpha chains; its clone size means little. The DNA for the CDR3 is TGTGCCAGCAGCTTGCAGGGTAGCCATGGCTACACCTTC. This codes for CASSLQGSHGYTF. V is TRBV5-6 and J is TRBJ1-2, with a weak D call TRBD1 (5 bases). V lost 1 base and J lost 6, with 10 bases in between. In germline, CDR1 is SGHDT, CDR2 YYEEEE. This CDR3 contains 13 residues.

This clonotype ranks as medium-sized (0.01 to 0.1%). This beta chain lies outside the target of a library built for alpha chains; its clone size means little. The chain recombines TRBV6-5 with TRBJ2-1; the match to TRBD2 covers 8 bases. The CDR3 covers 13 residues. V gave up 5 bases and J gave up 7 bases; unmatched junction bases: 4. Germline V gene lookup returns CDR1 MNHEY and CDR2 SVGAGI. The CDR3 coding sequence is TGTGCCAGCAGTCCCGGGACTAGAAATGAGCAGTTCTTC. Amino acids: CASSPGTRNEQFF.

In this sample, this clonotype turned up a few times. The library was prepared for alpha chains; this beta chain is a stray read, so its frequency means little. The rearrangement links TRBV9 to TRBJ1-2; 9 bases match TRBD1. The germline V gene has CDR1 SGDLS and CDR2 YYNGEE. This CDR3 spans 15 amino acids. Trimming at V came to 2 bases and at J to 4 bases, leaving 6 bases not matched to a gene. The CDR3 bases are TGTGCCAGCAGCGTCACAGGGGGCGGTGGCTATGGCTACACCTTC. Its protein product is CASSVTGGGGYGYTF.

About this clonotype itself: Since it is a stray read in a library aimed at alpha chains, this beta chain has a size that is not meaningful. The rearrangement uses TRBV19 and TRBJ2-7; D may correspond to TRBD1 or TRBD2 (5 bases each). V gave up 4 bases and J gave up 4 bases, with 14 bases separating them. CDR3 length equals 14 residues. In germline, CDR1 is LNHDA, CDR2 SQIVND (reference sequence). CDR3 sequence (DNA): TGTGCCAGTAGTAGGAGTGGGGCGGGTTACGAGCAGTACTTC. It encodes CASSRSGAGYEQYF.

This clonotype is labeled as medium-sized (0.01 to 0.1%). This beta chain slipped into a library made for alpha chains as a stray read, so its size is not meaningful. V and J are TRBV29-1 and TRBJ2-1, with D possibly matching TRBD1 (7 bases). The CDR3 consists of 14 residues. CDR1 and CDR2 from the germline V gene are SQVTM and ANQGSEA. With 1 base removed from V and 8 bases from J, the gap between germline ends came to 15 bases. The CDR3 sequence is CSVEGRGHYDEQFF. As DNA, the CDR3 is TGCAGCGTTGAAGGGAGGGGGCACTATGATGAGCAGTTCTTC.

This clonotype occurred a few times. The library was designed around alpha chains, so this beta chain is a stray read whose abundance carries little weight. The chain links TRBV20-1 to TRBJ2-7; TRBD2 aligns across 9 bases. This CDR3 comprises 13 residues. Looked up from germline, CDR1 is DFQATT and CDR2 is SNEGSKA (reference sequence). J was trimmed by 7 bases and V by 5 bases; bases with no gene match: 9. The CDR3 coding sequence is TGCAGTGCTGAGACTAGCGGAGGGGGGGAGCAGTACTTC. This gives the protein CSAETSGGGEQYF.

This clonotype appeared a few times. This beta chain represents an off-target read in a library built for alpha chains; its size is of limited meaning. The chain carries TRBV6-5 and TRBJ1-1; D is unclear. This CDR3 is built from 14 residues. The V end lost 10 bases, the J end lost 4 bases, and 19 bases lay between the germline ends. The germline V gene encodes CDR1 MNHEY and CDR2 SVGAGI. CDR3 protein: CATRPHGKSTEAFF. The DNA of the CDR3 is TGTGCCACCCGACCACATGGAAAGAGCACTGAAGCTTTCTTT.

This clonotype was picked up many times. At one end the junction does not follow the germline gene, possibly because of a read error. Little can be read into the size of this beta chain, an off-target read in a library designed for alpha chains. The gene calls are TRBV19 and TRBJ2-1; 9 bases line up with TRBD2. CDR1 LNHDA and CDR2 SQIVND come from the germline V gene (reference sequence). The CDR3 has 17 amino acids. The DNA for the CDR3 is TGTGTCAGTAGTATAGATCCGGGGGCGGGAGGGAGGAATGAGCAGTTCTTC. This gives the protein CVSSIDPGAGGRNEQFF. Full variable domain (outside the CDR3, taken from reference TRBV19 and TRBJ2-1): DGGITQSPKYLFRKEGQNVTLSCEQNLNHDAMYWYRQDPGQGLRLIYYSQIVNDFQKGDIAEGYSVSREKKESFPLTVTSAQKNPTAFYLCVSSIDPGAGGRNEQFFGPGTRLTVL.